This T cell receptor beta chain emerged from a study of post-analysis software for immune sequencing data. Study-wide context: Both relapsing-remitting and secondary progressive multiple sclerosis featured among the disease courses, as did progressive-relapsing multiple sclerosis. Study results and caveats: TRBV segments more frequent in patients than in controls numbered a few and included TRBV5-6, TRBV5-1 and TRBV20-1. Strong co-clustering by F measure linked samples that shared a preparation batch. Multiple sclerosis patients had significantly lower normalized Chao1 diversity than controls.

cDNA libraries for TCR beta contained unique molecular identifiers. One entry per CDR3 protein, called by TCRdb with MiXCR from the PCR reads. Of roughly 650,000 distinct CDR3 sequences listed, about 60% are singletons. Germline loops: CDR1 LGHDT, CDR2 YNNKEL (reference sequence). Trimming at V came to 4 bases and at J to 0 bases, leaving 5 bases not matched to a gene. This CDR3 is 17 amino acids long. As for this clonotype: The antigen remains undetermined.

The V call is TRBV3-1, the J call TRBJ2-1, with 11 bases lining up with TRBD1. The receptor was isolated from a girl aged 2-9 years with multiple sclerosis. The sample taken for sequencing was blood. Here the CDR3 reads CASSRDRGSGSYNEQFF. CDR3 DNA sequence: TGTGCCAGCAGCCGGGACAGGGGGTCTGGCTCCTACAATGAGCAGTTCTTC.